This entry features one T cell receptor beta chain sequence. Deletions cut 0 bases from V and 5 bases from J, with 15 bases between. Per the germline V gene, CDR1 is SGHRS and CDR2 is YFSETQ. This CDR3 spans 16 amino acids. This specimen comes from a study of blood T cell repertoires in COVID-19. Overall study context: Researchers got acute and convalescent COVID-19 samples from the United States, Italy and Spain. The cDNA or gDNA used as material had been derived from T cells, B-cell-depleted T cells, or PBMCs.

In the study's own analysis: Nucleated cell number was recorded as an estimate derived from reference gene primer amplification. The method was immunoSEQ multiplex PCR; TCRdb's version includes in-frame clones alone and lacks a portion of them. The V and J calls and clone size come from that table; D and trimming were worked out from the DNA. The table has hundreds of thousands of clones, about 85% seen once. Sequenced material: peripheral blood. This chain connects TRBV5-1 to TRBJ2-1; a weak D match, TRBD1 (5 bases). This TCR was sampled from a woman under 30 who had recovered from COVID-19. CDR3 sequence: CASSLGGGILDNEQFF. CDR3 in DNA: TGCGCCAGCAGCTTGGGGGGCGGAATTCTCGACAATGAGCAGTTCTTC.